This TCR beta chain stems from a study of T cell changes during pregnancy in multiple sclerosis. TCRdb's copy holds only in-frame clones and misses some; the assay was immunoSEQ multiplex PCR. Of roughly 48,000 clones in the sample, around 95% were seen once. CDR3 size: 15 residues. After removal of 8 bases from V and 5 bases from J, the junction contained 13 bases not matched to a gene. Per the germline V gene, CDR1 is SGHRS and CDR2 is YFSETQ. This sequence joins TRBV5-1 and TRBJ2-3; 8 nucleotides line up with TRBD1. The receptor was isolated from a female donor with multiple sclerosis, enrolled in a pregnancy study. Sequences were derived from CD8+ T cells from peripheral blood mononuclear cells, sampled in the first trimester of pregnancy. The CDR3 protein is CARREGQEGGDTQYF. CDR3 coding DNA: TGCGCCAGACGAGAGGGACAGGAAGGGGGAGATACGCAGTATTTT.